Included here is one T cell receptor (beta chain) sequence, with context. This record comes from a study of blood T cell repertoires in COVID-19. As for the study in general: Samples representing acute and convalescent COVID-19 were sourced from the United States, Italy and Spain. PBMCs, B-cell-depleted T cells, or T cells were the source of the cDNA or gDNA that made up the material.

The repertoire was sequenced with immunoSEQ multiplex PCR; TCRdb's copy has only in-frame clones and lacks some. This table holds about 100,000 clones, 80% found once. Trimming removed 2 bases from V and 5 bases from J; junction bases left unmatched: 6. The CDR3 sequence is 16 residues long. Germline V gives CDR1 SGHTA, CDR2 FQGTGA. This TCR derives from an older man with active or convalescent COVID-19. The rearrangement links TRBV7-3 to TRBJ2-1; 10 bases map to TRBD2. The source material was peripheral blood. The CDR3 protein is CASSLASGRSNNEQFF. In DNA, the CDR3 is TGTGCCAGCAGCTTAGCTAGCGGGAGATCTAACAATGAGCAGTTCTTC.